This record covers a single TCR beta chain. Its matching antigen is unknown. This sample is part of a study of cytomegalovirus exposure and HLA in healthy donors. Study findings and constraints: A later analysis found that most CMV-associated TCR beta chains appeared HLA-restricted.

A multiplex PCR was run with 60 Vbeta primers and 13 Jbeta primers. Using immunoSEQ multiplex PCR, the repertoire was profiled, and TCRdb retains in-frame clones only, with some absent. The data show 200,000 to 250,000 clones, with approximately 81% seen just once and about 7.3% held by the top ten. The CDR3 runs 16 residues. V trimming: 0 bases; J trimming: 4 bases; junction bases outside the gene matches: 5. CDR1 SGHNT and CDR2 YYREEE come from the germline V gene (reference sequence). The J gene is TRBJ2-7, the V gene TRBV5-4; 12 nucleotides align to TRBD2. The sample taken for sequencing was PBMCs. The receptor comes from a woman aged 55-69 years in good health and CMV-seropositive. CDR3 sequence reads: CASSLGLAGVGYEQYF. CDR3 nucleotide sequence: TGTGCCAGCAGCTTGGGACTAGCGGGAGTAGGTTACGAGCAGTACTTC. Full variable domain (outside the CDR3, taken from reference TRBV5-4 and TRBJ2-7): ETGVTQSPTHLIKTRGQQVTLRCSSQSGHNTVSWYQQALGQGPQFIFQYYREEENGRGNFPPRFSGLQFPNYSSELNVNALELDDSALYLCASSLGLAGVGYEQYFGPGTRLTVT.